This T cell receptor beta chain appears in the sequencing data of a study of Tregs in tolerant kidney transplant recipients. Data came from immunoSEQ multiplex PCR; TCRdb stores just in-frame clones and leaves some out. The sample gives some 21,000 clones, approximately 81% of which show up once; under 30% is in the top ten. Related graft donors supplied nonmyeloablative bone marrow transplants, and mixed chimerism was transient. Unstimulated regulatory T cells (CD4+CD25+CD127-), CD4+CD25- non-regulatory cells, CD4 and CD8 cells were FACS-sorted from thawed PBMCs. This clone was counted a few times. What it binds is unknown. General observations from the study: The small number of patients limits these findings pending further validation.

CDR1 SGHKS and CDR2 YYEKEE come from the germline V gene (reference sequence). Trimming at V came to 4 bases and at J to 2 bases, leaving 15 bases not matched to a gene. The CDR3 runs 17 residues. The clonotype originates from a human patient who received a combined kidney and bone marrow transplant. Some T cells may be provided by the graft donor. V gene TRBV5-5 combines with J gene TRBJ2-7; TRBD2 agrees at 7 bases. This specimen consisted of CD8+ T cells from blood (PBMCs), obtained 6 months after the transplant. The CDR3: CASSQGALYGRTYEQYF. CDR3 sequence (DNA): TGTGCCAGCAGCCAAGGGGCCCTATACGGGAGGACCTACGAGCAGTACTTC.